The 8 T cell receptor beta chains presented below share a single source sample, sequenced in a study of cytomegalovirus exposure and HLA in healthy donors. This table comes from immunoSEQ multiplex PCR, and its TCRdb copy is limited to in-frame clones, with some not included. The table has about 130,000 clones, 85% to 90% seen once. Sample: PBMCs. These receptors came from a woman aged 25 to 39 in good health and CMV-seropositive.

The CDR3 bases are TGTGCCAGTAGTATTCGGGGGTCGGCCACCGGGGAGCTGTTTTTT. Protein sequence: CASSIRGSATGELFF. The V gene is TRBV19, the J gene TRBJ2-2, with D perhaps TRBD2 (6 bases). Trimming shortened V by 3 bases and J by 4 bases, and 12 bases separated the two germline ends. Germline-derived CDR1 and CDR2 are LNHDA and SQIVND (reference sequence). The CDR3 has 15 amino acids. The full variable domain, rest sourced from reference TRBV19 and TRBJ2-2, is DGGITQSPKYLFRKEGQNVTLSCEQNLNHDAMYWYRQDPGQGLRLIYYSQIVNDFQKGDIAEGYSVSREKKESFPLTVTSAQKNPTAFYLCASSIRGSATGELFFGEGSRLTVL.

This chain uses TRBV11-2 with TRBJ2-7, with TRBD1 matching over 7 bases. The CDR3 totals 14 residues. Germline values: CDR1 SGHAT, CDR2 FQNNGV. V was pared by 2 bases and J by 5 bases, with 6 bases of the junction left unmatched. CDR3: CASSLYRGADEQYF. The CDR3 coding sequence is TGTGCCAGCAGCTTATACAGGGGCGCCGACGAGCAGTACTTC.

V and J are TRBV7-9 and TRBJ1-2; no firm D call. CDR3 size: 15 residues. CDR1 is SEHNR and CDR2 is FQNEAQ in the germline V gene (reference sequence). Trimming took 5 bases from V and 3 from J, leaving 16 bases between them. CDR3 DNA sequence: TGTGCCAGCAGCCTTGATTTGGGCGGGGACTATGGCTACACCTTC. It encodes CASSLDLGGDYGYTF.

Written as DNA, the CDR3 is TGTGCCAGCTCAGGGGCACAAGAGACCCAGTACTTC. Translated: CASSGAQETQYF. V gene TRBV18 combines with J gene TRBJ2-5; TRBD1 is a possible D gene (5 bases). Germline lookup yields CDR1 KGHSH and CDR2 LQKENI. V dropped 5 bases and J dropped 2 bases, with 6 bases sitting between them. This CDR3 region has 12 residues.

The chain recombines TRBV28 with TRBJ1-3; D might be TRBD1 (6 bases). Germline lookup yields CDR1 MDHEN and CDR2 SYDVKM. Trimming stripped 5 bases from V and 4 bases from J, with 9 bases between. This CDR3 comprises 13 residues. CDR3 nucleotides: TGTGCCAGCAGTACAGGGATAGGAAACACCATATATTTT. Translated, it gives CASSTGIGNTIYF.

The chain is built from TRBV5-4 and TRBJ2-7; 9 bases align to TRBD1. Germline V gene sequence: CDR1 SGHNT, CDR2 YYREEE (reference sequence). The CDR3 contains 14 residues. Trimming removed 4 bases from V and 6 bases from J; junction bases left unmatched: 8. CDR3 residues: CASSPNRGPVEQYF. The CDR3 DNA follows: TGTGCCAGCAGCCCGAACAGGGGGCCTGTCGAGCAGTACTTC. Together with reference TRBV5-4 and TRBJ2-7, the CDR3 gives the full variable domain: ETGVTQSPTHLIKTRGQQVTLRCSSQSGHNTVSWYQQALGQGPQFIFQYYREEENGRGNFPPRFSGLQFPNYSSELNVNALELDDSALYLCASSPNRGPVEQYFGPGTRLTVT.

V and J are TRBV5-1 and TRBJ2-3; 10 bases line up with TRBD2. In germline, CDR1 is SGHRS, CDR2 YFSETQ. The J segment lost 4 bases and the V segment lost 4 bases, leaving 6 bases of the junction unmatched. The CDR3 sequence is 15 residues long. CDR3 region: CASSVLAGASDTQYF. CDR3 bases: TGCGCCAGCAGCGTGCTAGCGGGAGCTTCAGATACGCAGTATTTT.

This clone was observed once. V usage is TRBV2 and J usage is TRBJ1-4; no clear D gene. V dropped 6 bases and J dropped 8 bases, with 16 bases sitting between them. CDR1 SNHLY and CDR2 FYNNEI come from the germline V gene. The CDR3 runs to 14 residues. In DNA form, the CDR3 reads TGTGCCAGCAGCGATACCCTACGAGGGGAAAAACTGTTTTTT. Amino acid sequence: CASSDTLRGEKLFF.